This T cell receptor (beta chain) originates from a study of blood T cell repertoires in COVID-19. In the study overall: The United States, Italy and Spain were the sources of the acute and convalescent COVID-19 samples. Sources were T cells, B-cell-depleted T cells, or PBMCs; the material itself was cDNA or gDNA.

The CDR3 is 12 residues long. Deletions cut 5 bases from V and 1 base from J, with 5 bases between. Study processing details: Estimation of nucleated cell counts was performed using reference gene primer amplification. TCRdb's table, derived via immunoSEQ multiplex PCR, lists solely in-frame clones and lacks some. V and J calls and clone size follow that table, whereas D and trimming were derived from the DNA. The data hold about 81,000 clones, with roughly 89% observed a single time. V gene TRBV12-3 or TRBV12-4 combines with J gene TRBJ1-1, with unresolved D. This TCR came from a woman at least 80 years old with active COVID-19. The specimen was peripheral blood. CDR3 in amino acids: CASSRANTEAFF. CDR3 in DNA: TGTGCCAGCAGTCGAGCGAACACTGAAGCTTTCTTT.